Listed below are T cell receptor beta chains from one sample, sequenced in a study of OX40 agonist ivuxolimab in advanced cancers. Method: immunoSEQ multiplex PCR; TCRdb's copy keeps in-frame clones and lacks some. Among over 80,000 clones listed, approximately 91% were seen once. Here the sequenced sample was CD4+ or CD8+ T cells sorted from blood, taken in a trial of the OX40 agonist ivuxolimab. These receptors were taken from an adult with an advanced solid tumor such as melanoma, head and neck, liver or kidney cancer. Each CDR3 is given with its conserved first and last residue. The order of the fields is D gene, V gene, clone size, J gene, CDR3 protein, CDR3 DNA. A D gene is named only where the DNA matches it firmly. Clone sizes are given selectively: once, few, many, or a class where the clone is expanded.

NA,TRBV7-2,NA,TRBJ2-7,CASSLRGGSDRYYEQYF,TGTGCCAGCAGCTTAAGGGGGGGTAGCGACAGATACTACGAGCAGTACTTC
NA,TRBV6-5,NA,TRBJ2-3,CASRAPVPDTQYF,TGTGCCAGCAGGGCCCCTGTCCCAGATACGCAGTATTTT
TRBD1,TRBV4-2,NA,TRBJ1-3,CASSQASGTGYAGNTIYF,TGTGCCAGCAGCCAAGCTTCCGGGACAGGGTATGCTGGAAACACCATATATTTT
TRBD1,TRBV7-8,NA,TRBJ2-7,CASSPGQGVYEQYF,TGTGCCAGCAGCCCGGGACAGGGAGTCTACGAGCAGTACTTC
NA,TRBV5-8,NA,TRBJ2-7,CASSLGRRVYEQYF,TGTGCCAGCAGCTTGGGGCGGAGGGTCTACGAGCAGTACTTC
TRBD1,TRBV4-3,NA,TRBJ1-5,CASSQDGYYRGRVQPQHF,TGCGCCAGCAGCCAAGATGGATACTACAGGGGGCGAGTTCAGCCCCAGCATTTT
NA,TRBV11-2,NA,TRBJ2-3,CASSLSRGFTDTQYF,TGTGCCAGCAGCCTCTCGAGGGGATTCACAGATACGCAGTATTTT
NA,TRBV7-6,NA,TRBJ2-5,CASSLLRGETQYF,TGTGCCAGCAGCTTACTGCGGGGAGAGACCCAGTACTTC
TRBD1,TRBV27,NA,TRBJ2-7,CASSRTGGTYEQYF,TGTGCCAGCAGTCGGACAGGGGGGACCTACGAGCAGTACTTC
TRBD2,TRBV5-1,NA,TRBJ2-1,CASSSAGDIYNEQFF,TGCGCCAGCAGCTCAGCGGGAGACATTTACAATGAGCAGTTCTTC
NA,TRBV5-4,NA,TRBJ1-4,CASRRDNEKLFF,TGTGCCAGCCGTCGGGATAATGAAAAACTGTTTTTT
NA,TRBV7-8,NA,TRBJ2-7,CASSLRPSTGSELYEQYF,TGTGCCAGCAGCCTCAGACCCTCGACAGGTAGCGAGCTCTACGAGCAGTACTTC
NA,TRBV4-1,NA,TRBJ2-1,CASSQDRTPLVQFF,TGCGCCAGCAGCCAAGATCGGACTCCCCTTGTGCAGTTCTTC
NA,TRBV4-3,NA,TRBJ2-3,CASSQEGKPTDTQYF,TGCGCCAGCAGCCAAGAGGGGAAGCCCACAGATACGCAGTATTTT
TRBD2,TRBV2,NA,TRBJ2-1,CASSSTSGHEQFF,TGTGCCAGCAGTTCAACTAGCGGCCATGAGCAGTTCTTC
TRBD1,TRBV6-5,NA,TRBJ1-5,CASRRGQQSVGQHF,TGTGCCAGCAGGAGGGGACAGCAATCAGTGGGCCAGCATTTT
NA,TRBV5-6,NA,TRBJ1-2,CASSARPANYGYTF,TGTGCCAGCAGCGCCCGCCCGGCTAACTATGGCTACACCTTC
NA,TRBV10-3,NA,TRBJ1-6,CAIRGQKNSPLHF,TGTGCCATCAGAGGACAGAAAAATTCACCCCTCCACTTT
NA,TRBV29-1,NA,TRBJ1-4,CSVAPGATYEKLFF,TGCAGCGTTGCCCCGGGGGCTACGTATGAAAAACTGTTTTTT
TRBD2,TRBV7-2,NA,TRBJ2-1,CASSSGTSGRGSYNEQFF,TGTGCCAGCAGCTCCGGGACTAGCGGGAGGGGCTCCTACAATGAGCAGTTCTTC
NA,TRBV18,NA,TRBJ2-1,CASSPTQVGDEQFF,TGTGCCAGCTCACCAACCCAGGTGGGGGATGAGCAGTTCTTC
NA,TRBV28,NA,TRBJ1-5,CASSRSRRGSNQPQHF,TGTGCCAGCAGTCGGTCTCGAAGAGGTAGCAATCAGCCCCAGCATTTT
TRBD2,TRBV19,NA,TRBJ2-2,CATRSSGLTGELFF,TGTGCCACCCGTTCTAGCGGTCTCACCGGGGAGCTGTTTTTT
TRBD2,TRBV19,NA,TRBJ2-1,CASTRTSGTHNEQFF,TGTGCCAGTACCCGGACTAGCGGCACTCACAATGAGCAGTTCTTC
NA,TRBV5-4,NA,TRBJ1-1,CASSSFEREAFF,TGTGCCAGCAGCTCGTTCGAGCGGGAAGCTTTCTTT
NA,TRBV5-1,NA,TRBJ2-5,CASSLGGAGQETQYF,TGCGCCAGCAGCTTGGGTGGGGCAGGGCAAGAGACCCAGTACTTC
TRBD1,TRBV19,NA,TRBJ1-1,CASRNRGNTEAFF,TGTGCCAGTAGGAACAGGGGGAACACTGAAGCTTTCTTT
TRBD1,TRBV28,once,TRBJ1-6,CASSLSGQGASPLHF,TGTGCCAGCAGTTTATCTGGTCAGGGGGCGTCACCCCTCCACTTT
NA,TRBV4-3,NA,TRBJ2-2,CASSQDRGNTGELFF,TGCGCCAGCAGCCAAGACAGGGGGAACACCGGGGAGCTGTTTTTT
TRBD1,TRBV7-2,NA,TRBJ1-3,CASSLAGTGGSGNTIYF,TGTGCCAGCAGCTTAGCGGGAACAGGGGGCTCTGGAAACACCATATATTTT
NA,TRBV21-1,NA,TRBJ2-1,CASSKGTSGKSGEQFF,TGTGCCAGCAGCAAAGGGACTAGCGGGAAATCGGGTGAGCAGTTCTTC